Each of the 23 T cell receptor beta chains below was sequenced from the same sample in a study of CD8+CD57+ T cells in acquired aplastic anemia. The template for TCR beta VDJ and CDR3 sequence profiling was genomic DNA. TCRdb reanalysed the reads using MiXCR and keeps one entry per CDR3 protein. This table has under 200,000 distinct CDR3 sequences, 40% to 60% appearing once. Patients picked for sequencing had shown CD8+CD57+ cell expansion detected by flow cytometry. Sequenced material: sorted CD4+, CD8+, or CD8+CD57+ T cells (not recorded which) from PBMCs. These receptors originate from a human donor with aplastic anemia.

The table lists this clonotype with many counts. V usage is TRBV9 and J usage is TRBJ2-7; 7 bases map to TRBD2. CDR1 and CDR2 from the germline V gene are SGDLS and YYNGEE. With V trimmed by 7 bases and J by 3 bases, 7 bases remained unmatched. CDR3 length equals 13 residues. CDR3 sequence reads: CASGGGVSYEQYF. CDR3 nucleotide sequence: TGTGCCAGCGGCGGGGGAGTGAGCTACGAGCAGTACTTC.

In this sample, this clonotype turned up many times. This rearrangement joins TRBV6-5 to TRBJ1-6, with a tentative D call TRBD1 (5 bases). V gave up 0 bases and J gave up 6 bases, with 12 bases separating them. The CDR3 has 16 residues. CDR1 is MNHEY and CDR2 is SVGAGI in the germline V gene. The CDR3 bases are TGTGCCAGCAGTTACTCACCCGGAGGGGCTAATTCACCCCTCCACTTT. This encodes CASSYSPGGANSPLHF.

Of note for this clonotype: A read error may account for a junction end that differs from germline. The genes are TRBV12-3 or TRBV12-4 and TRBJ1-1; TRBD1 agrees at 8 bases. The CDR3 sequence is 13 residues long. The CDR3 nucleotides are TGTGCCAGCAGATCGGACAGGGCGGATAGGACTCTCTTT. It translates to CASRSDRADRTLF.

The chain recombines TRBV29-1 with TRBJ2-1; D might be TRBD2 (5 bases). The CDR3 consists of 14 residues. Germline V CDR1 and CDR2: SQVTM, ANQGSEA. Trimming took off 2 bases at V and 4 bases at J, with 12 bases between the two ends. As DNA, the CDR3 is TGCAGCGTTGAACAACTAGTAGCTTACAATGAGCAGTTCTTC. Translating it yields CSVEQLVAYNEQFF.

The sample holds one count of this clonotype. The chain joins TRBV15 to TRBJ1-1; TRBD1 matches at 7 bases. The ends lost 3 bases at V and 0 bases at J; junction bases unmatched: 7. This CDR3 spans 16 amino acids. Germline CDR1 is LNHNV and CDR2 is YYDKDF (reference sequence). This CDR3 reads CATSRGTAEMNTEAFF. The CDR3 DNA reads as TGTGCCACCAGCAGGGGGACAGCAGAAATGAACACTGAAGCTTTCTTT.

This clonotype was picked up many times. V is TRBV5-1 and J is TRBJ2-5; the match to TRBD2 covers 11 bases. The CDR3 runs 16 residues. Germline-derived CDR1 and CDR2 are SGHRS and YFSETQ. V was pared by 4 bases and J by 1 base, with 6 bases of the junction left unmatched. The CDR3, as DNA: TGCGCCAGCAGCCCTAGACTAGCGGGGATCCAAGAGACCCAGTACTTC. It yields the protein CASSPRLAGIQETQYF.

The V call is TRBV7-2, the J call TRBJ2-5; a weak D match, TRBD1 (7 bases). CDR1 and CDR2 (germline): SGHTA, FQGNSA. The CDR3 is made up of 14 amino acids. Trimming removed 5 bases from V and 7 bases from J, with 17 bases in between. The CDR3 is CASSHSRGAGTQYF. The CDR3 region has the DNA TGTGCCAGCAGCCATAGCAGGGGGGCTGGGACCCAGTACTTC.

In its sample, this clonotype was seen many times. V is TRBV12-3 or TRBV12-4 and J is TRBJ2-7; D is ambiguous. V lost 0 bases and J 3 bases, leaving 6 bases between the germline ends. This CDR3 is 13 amino acids long. DNA for the CDR3: TGTGCCAGCAGTTTAGCTACCGTCTACGAGCAGTACTTC. Translated: CASSLATVYEQYF.

This chain connects TRBV7-9 to TRBJ1-1; weak D call: TRBD1 (6 bases). Trimming took 8 bases from V and 6 from J, leaving 19 bases between them. Per germline, CDR1 SEHNR and CDR2 FQNEAQ (reference sequence). The CDR3 spans 14 residues. The CDR3 is CASLPGGRRAEAFF. The CDR3 DNA follows: TGTGCCAGCTTGCCCGGGGGGCGTAGGGCTGAAGCTTTCTTT.

The chain combines TRBV4-1 with TRBJ1-2, with no clear D. This CDR3 is built from 15 residues. Per germline, CDR1 MGHRA and CDR2 YSYEKL. V lost 5 bases and J 10 bases, leaving 23 bases between the germline ends. The CDR3, as DNA: TGCGCCAGCAGCAATCAAGAATTAAGTCGGAGTTACTACACCTTC. Its protein product is CASSNQELSRSYYTF.

Remarks on this clonotype: A read error may be the cause here, since a much bigger clone is one base away. The chain employs TRBV12-3 or TRBV12-4 and TRBJ2-1, with a possible D match to TRBD2 (5 bases). V was trimmed by 6 bases and J by 2 bases, leaving 14 bases between them. This CDR3 has 15 amino acids. The CDR3 spells CASSVEGRAYNEQFF. For the CDR3, the DNA is TGTGCCAGCAGCGTTGAGGGAAGGGCCTACAATGAGCAGTTCTTC.

The CDR3 is CASSLGSPPDTQYF. DNA for the CDR3: TGCGCCAGCAGCTTAGGGTCTCCCCCAGATACGCAGTATTTT. The J gene is TRBJ2-3, the V gene TRBV5-1; D gene uncertain. V was trimmed by 2 bases and J by 4 bases, leaving 11 bases between them. Germline assignment: CDR1 SGHRS and CDR2 YFSETQ. The CDR3 runs to 14 residues.

CDR3 DNA: TGTGCCAGCAGGGGGACAGCTAATAATTCACCCCTCCACTTT. This translates into CASRGTANNSPLHF. The chain joins TRBV2 to TRBJ1-6, with TRBD1 identical over 7 bases. From germline, CDR1 is SNHLY and CDR2 FYNNEI. J lost 5 bases, V lost 6 bases, and 4 bases had no gene match. The CDR3 is 14 residues long. Full variable domain (rest looked up from reference TRBV2 and TRBJ1-6): EPEVTQTPSHQVTQMGQEVILRCVPISNHLYFYWYRQILGQKVEFLVSFYNNEISEKSEIFDDQFSVERPDGSNFTLKIRSTKLEDSAMYFCASRGTANNSPLHFGNGTRLTVT.

The chain couples TRBV4-1 to TRBJ2-1, with TRBD2 matching 10 bases. The CDR3 length is 15 residues. Germline values: CDR1 MGHRA, CDR2 YSYEKL. V lost 4 bases and J lost 3; bases outside the gene matches: 3. CDR3 loop: CASSRTSGVYNEQFF. Here the CDR3 DNA reads TGCGCCAGCAGCCGTACTAGCGGGGTCTACAATGAGCAGTTCTTC.

In its sample, this clonotype was seen a few times. The chain carries TRBV6-4 and TRBJ2-3, with 14 positions matching TRBD2. After removal of 6 bases from V and 5 bases from J, the junction contained 7 bases not matched to a gene. The CDR3 length is 16 residues. Germline loops: CDR1 MRHNA, CDR2 SNTAGT. CDR3 residues: CASSDLGTSGRDTQYF. The DNA of the CDR3 is TGTGCCAGCAGCGACCTCGGGACTAGCGGGAGAGATACGCAGTATTTT.

J is TRBJ2-7 and V is TRBV10-3, with D unclear. Trimming shortened V by 0 bases and J by 0 bases, and 9 bases separated the two germline ends. The CDR3 contains 15 residues. CDR1 and CDR2 from the germline V gene are ENHRY and SYGVKD. The CDR3 DNA sequence: TGTGCCATCAGTGAGTCGACCGCGATCTCCTACGAGCAGTACTTC. Encoded protein: CAISESTAISYEQYF.

The V gene is TRBV24-1, the J gene TRBJ2-1; D is uncertain. V lost 9 bases to trimming and J lost 5 bases, with 10 bases between them. The CDR3 is 12 amino acids. Germline-derived CDR1 and CDR2 are KGHDR and SFDVKD. The CDR3 here is CATSRQDNEQFF. CDR3 coding DNA: TGTGCCACCTCGAGACAAGACAATGAGCAGTTCTTC.

This clonotype was seen at least ten times. CDR3 amino acids: CASSEDSLHEKLFF. The CDR3 nucleotides are TGTGCCAGCAGCGAGGACAGCCTACATGAAAAACTGTTTTTT. The genes are TRBV9 and TRBJ1-4, with TRBD1 as a possible D gene (6 bases). The germline V gene encodes CDR1 SGDLS and CDR2 YYNGEE. Trimming pared 3 bases from V and 6 bases from J, leaving 12 bases between. CDR3 length equals 14 residues. Full variable domain (remainder filled in from reference TRBV9 and TRBJ1-4): DSGVTQTPKHLITATGQRVTLRCSPRSGDLSVYWYQQSLDQGLQFLIQYYNGEERAKGNILERFSAQQFPDLHSELNLSSLELGDSALYFCASSEDSLHEKLFFGSGTQLSVL.

The chain carries TRBV7-8 and TRBJ1-5, with 7 nucleotides matching TRBD1. Per the germline V gene, CDR1 is SGHVS and CDR2 is FQNEAQ. V dropped 1 base and J dropped 0; count of bases not matched to a gene: 6. The CDR3 length is 17 residues. CDR3: CASSLDGGTVSNQPQHF. CDR3 nucleotides: TGTGCCAGCAGCTTAGATGGGGGGACAGTTAGCAATCAGCCCCAGCATTTT.

This clonotype is a singleton in its sample. V gene TRBV27 combines with J gene TRBJ1-2, with a weak D call TRBD1 (5 bases). CDR1 and CDR2 (germline): MNHEY, SMNVEV (reference sequence). V was clipped by 2 bases and J by 13 bases, with 14 bases between them. This CDR3 comprises 12 residues. DNA of the CDR3: TGTGCCAGCAGTTTAGGGACCCGAGGTCTCACCTTC. Its translation is CASSLGTRGLTF.

This clonotype was detected only a few times. The chain joins TRBV2 to TRBJ2-7; D gene uncertain. Between the trimmed V and J ends, which lost 5 bases and 4 bases, there was a span of 9 bases. CDR3 length equals 12 residues. CDR1 SNHLY and CDR2 FYNNEI come from the germline V gene. Here the CDR3 DNA reads TGTGCCAGCAGTAAGGAAGGATACGAGCAGTACTTC. This encodes CASSKEGYEQYF. Full variable domain (rest looked up from reference TRBV2 and TRBJ2-7): EPEVTQTPSHQVTQMGQEVILRCVPISNHLYFYWYRQILGQKVEFLVSFYNNEISEKSEIFDDQFSVERPDGSNFTLKIRSTKLEDSAMYFCASSKEGYEQYFGPGTRLTVT.

This clonotype appeared many times. V and J are TRBV5-1 and TRBJ1-2, with TRBD1 identical over 7 bases. The germline V gene has CDR1 SGHRS and CDR2 YFSETQ. CDR3 size: 15 residues. J was trimmed by 3 bases and V by 0 bases; bases with no gene match: 5. The CDR3 nucleotides read TGCGCCAGCAGCTTGGGGGACAGCTGGGACTATGGCTACACCTTC. Translated, it gives CASSLGDSWDYGYTF.

The chain couples TRBV9 to TRBJ1-1, with TRBD1 matching 8 bases. The CDR3 covers 16 residues. Germline V gene data show CDR1 as SGDLS and CDR2 as YYNGEE. With 0 bases clipped from V and 0 bases from J, the junction kept 4 bases outside the gene matches. For the CDR3, the DNA is TGTGCCAGCAGCGTAGGGACAGGGTCGTTGAACACTGAAGCTTTCTTT. Its translation: CASSVGTGSLNTEAFF.